Each of the 14 T cell receptor beta chains below was sequenced from the same sample in a study of blood T cell repertoires in COVID-19. Profiled with immunoSEQ multiplex PCR; TCRdb holds only in-frame clones, not every one. The repertoire consists of fewer than 250,000 clones, with 70% to 90% occurring once and the leading ten covering around 10%. The sequenced material came from peripheral blood. Every receptor here comes from a man aged 45-65 years with COVID-19, enrolled during active disease.

The chain links TRBV10-3 to TRBJ1-1; D is unresolved. The germline CDR1 and CDR2 sequences are ENHRY and SYGVKD. CDR3 length: 12 residues. The germline V and J ends were trimmed by 2 bases and 4 bases, with 5 bases remaining between them. The CDR3 DNA follows: TGTGCCATCAGTGAGCACAGCACTGAAGCTTTCTTT. Protein sequence: CAISEHSTEAFF.

This clone came up a few times. The rearrangement uses TRBV29-1 and TRBJ1-2; 7 positions match TRBD1. This CDR3 contains 12 residues. After removal of 4 bases from V and 7 bases from J, the junction contained 6 bases not matched to a gene. Per germline, CDR1 SQVTM and CDR2 ANQGSEA. The DNA for the CDR3 is TGCAGCGTTGCGACAGGGAAATTTGGCTACACCTTC. The encoded protein is CSVATGKFGYTF.

The rearrangement uses TRBV6-5 and TRBJ2-7, with D possibly matching TRBD1 (6 bases). This CDR3 has 13 residues. The germline gives CDR1 MNHEY, CDR2 SVGAGI. Trimming took off 6 bases at V and 2 bases at J, with 11 bases between the two ends. The CDR3 nucleotides read TGTGCCAGCAGCTCGGACAGAGCCTACGAGCAGTACTTC. Protein: CASSSDRAYEQYF.

Here the CDR3 DNA reads TGTGCCAGCAGCCCCTACCGGGTTGTCTCCTACGAGCAGTACTTC. Translation: CASSPYRVVSYEQYF. The chain carries TRBV7-2 and TRBJ2-7; D remains unclear. Trimming removed 5 bases from V and 0 bases from J, with 14 bases in between. Germline V CDR1 and CDR2: SGHTA, FQGNSA. This CDR3 contains 15 residues.

J is TRBJ2-7 and V is TRBV5-4, with D maybe TRBD2 (6 bases). V lost 3 bases, J lost 2 bases, and 15 bases lay in between. The CDR3 is 15 residues long. Germline assignment: CDR1 SGHNT and CDR2 YYREEE (reference sequence). The CDR3 DNA follows: TGTGCCAGCAGCTCGCCGGGGGACGGGACCTACGAGCAGTACTTC. This sequence encodes CASSSPGDGTYEQYF.

This chain links TRBV21-1 with TRBJ2-1; TRBD1, the table's D call, was not compared with the DNA. TRBV21-1 constitutes a pseudogene. The CDR3 covers 17 residues. The CDR3: CASSMTWGQGLGNEQFF. CDR3 DNA: TGTGCCAGCAGCATGACCTGGGGACAGGGGTTGGGGAATGAGCAGTTCTTC.

V is TRBV30 and J is TRBJ1-5, with 9 bases aligning to TRBD1. This CDR3 spans 17 amino acids. Germline V lookup: CDR1 GTSNPN, CDR2 SVGIG (reference sequence). J was trimmed by 4 bases and V by 2 bases; bases with no gene match: 12. This chain's CDR3 is CAWSRNSGTGSNQPQHF. CDR3 sequence (DNA): TGTGCCTGGAGTAGGAATAGCGGGACAGGGAGTAATCAGCCCCAGCATTTT.

V usage is TRBV6-4 and J usage is TRBJ2-1; 10 bases match TRBD1. The CDR3 consists of 15 residues. The germline gives CDR1 MRHNA, CDR2 SNTAGT. Germline trimming cut 0 bases from V and 8 bases from J; bases unmatched to any gene: 4. CDR3 amino acids: CASSDSGTGAHEQFF. The CDR3, as DNA: TGTGCCAGCAGTGACTCGGGGACAGGGGCTCATGAGCAGTTCTTC.

This clone has just one count. The chain is built from TRBV5-1 and TRBJ2-2; 12 positions agree with TRBD2. The CDR3 is 19 amino acids. The germline CDR1 and CDR2 sequences are SGHRS and YFSETQ. J was trimmed by 5 bases and V by 2 bases; bases with no gene match: 13. CDR3 residues: CASSFQWRTSGATTGELFF. The CDR3 nucleotides read TGCGCCAGCAGCTTTCAGTGGAGGACTAGCGGGGCTACGACCGGGGAGCTGTTTTTT.

Worth noting for this clone: The sample holds other DNA sequences that translate to the same CDR3. This sequence joins TRBV7-3 and TRBJ1-1, with D perhaps TRBD1 (6 bases). V was trimmed by 2 bases and J by 5 bases, leaving 12 bases between them. The CDR3 runs 14 residues. CDR1 is SGHTA and CDR2 is FQGTGA in the germline V gene. CDR3 amino acids: CASSLGGAGTEAFF. CDR3 in DNA: TGTGCCAGCAGCTTAGGGGGGGCTGGAACTGAAGCTTTCTTT.

The gene calls are TRBV19 and TRBJ2-3; D is unresolved. Between the trimmed V and J ends, which lost 5 bases and 0 bases, there was a span of 6 bases. The length of the CDR3 is 13 residues. Germline-derived CDR1 and CDR2 are LNHDA and SQIVND (reference sequence). The CDR3 here is CASSLSSTDTQYF. The CDR3 bases are TGTGCCAGTAGTTTGTCTAGCACAGATACGCAGTATTTT. The full variable domain, rest sourced from reference TRBV19 and TRBJ2-3, is DGGITQSPKYLFRKEGQNVTLSCEQNLNHDAMYWYRQDPGQGLRLIYYSQIVNDFQKGDIAEGYSVSREKKESFPLTVTSAQKNPTAFYLCASSLSSTDTQYFGPGTRLTVL.

V gene TRBV27 combines with J gene TRBJ1-5; 7 nucleotides align to TRBD1. From germline, CDR1 is MNHEY and CDR2 SMNVEV (reference sequence). The CDR3 runs to 15 residues. V trimming: 6 bases; J trimming: 2 bases; junction bases outside the gene matches: 7. The CDR3 DNA is TGTGCCAGCAGCCCACGCCAGGGGGGCAATCAGCCCCAGCATTTT. This encodes CASSPRQGGNQPQHF.

V gene TRBV19 combines with J gene TRBJ1-6, with D perhaps matching TRBD1 (5 bases). Trimming stripped 9 bases from V and 10 bases from J, with 22 bases between. The CDR3 totals 15 residues. Germline V gene lookup returns CDR1 LNHDA and CDR2 SQIVND (reference sequence). CDR3 DNA sequence: TGTGCCAGCAACCCGACAGCGTATAATTCCTCACCCCTCCACTTT. Encoded protein: CASNPTAYNSSPLHF.

The sample holds one count of this clone. The chain couples TRBV12-3 or TRBV12-4 to TRBJ1-1; D is unclear. With 11 bases removed from V and 7 bases from J, the gap between germline ends came to 14 bases. The CDR3 loop spans 11 amino acids. The CDR3 here is CALSLRDEAFF. CDR3 DNA sequence: TGTGCCTTATCCTTGAGAGATGAAGCTTTCTTT.